This T cell receptor beta chain originates from a study of cytomegalovirus exposure and HLA in healthy donors. The CDR3 is 16 amino acids. V was clipped by 6 bases and J by 5 bases; unmatched bases: 15. Germline CDR1 reads LNHDA; CDR2 reads SQIVND (reference sequence). The PCR contained 60 Vbeta and 13 Jbeta primers. Profiling relied on immunoSEQ multiplex PCR, and the TCRdb table lists in-frame clones only, not all of them. The sample carries fewer than 200,000 clones, 80% to 90% recorded once. The source is a man aged 50-60 years in good health and CMV-seropositive. The sequenced sample consisted of PBMCs. The chain is built from TRBV19 and TRBJ1-2; the match to TRBD1 covers 7 bases. The CDR3 DNA sequence: TGTGCCAGTAGCCCCGGTATAGACAGGGCCCCTTATGGCTACACCTTC. Its protein is CASSPGIDRAPYGYTF.